This TCR beta chain appears in the sequencing data of a study of cytomegalovirus exposure and HLA in healthy donors. Study background: The 95 to 150 validation repertoires used a platform that matched the one used for the approximately 690 first-cohort repertoires, as a later analysis reported. General study results and limits: Cytomegalovirus status was reportedly diagnosed by the classifier with high sensitivity and specificity. In vitro data verified a few CMV-associated chains as specific for CMV antigens.

Of note for this clone: Its target is unknown.

Donors were drawn from the approximately 120-subject validation cohort, separate from the approximately 670-subject first cohort. Method: immunoSEQ multiplex PCR; TCRdb's copy keeps in-frame clones and lacks some. The repertoire holds hundreds of thousands of clones, about nine tenths seen once, with over 0.75% in the top ten. The sequence was obtained from a woman aged 18-29 years in good health and CMV-seronegative. Sample: PBMCs.

DNA for the CDR3: TGTGCCAGCAGGTTAGGGGCGGGGGTCTACTACGAGCAGTACTTC. Translating it yields CASRLGAGVYYEQYF. The chain joins TRBV6-5 to TRBJ2-7; 7 bases map to TRBD2. J lost 3 bases, V lost 6 bases, and 11 bases had no gene match. CDR3 size: 15 residues. Germline CDR1 and CDR2: MNHEY and SVGAGI.